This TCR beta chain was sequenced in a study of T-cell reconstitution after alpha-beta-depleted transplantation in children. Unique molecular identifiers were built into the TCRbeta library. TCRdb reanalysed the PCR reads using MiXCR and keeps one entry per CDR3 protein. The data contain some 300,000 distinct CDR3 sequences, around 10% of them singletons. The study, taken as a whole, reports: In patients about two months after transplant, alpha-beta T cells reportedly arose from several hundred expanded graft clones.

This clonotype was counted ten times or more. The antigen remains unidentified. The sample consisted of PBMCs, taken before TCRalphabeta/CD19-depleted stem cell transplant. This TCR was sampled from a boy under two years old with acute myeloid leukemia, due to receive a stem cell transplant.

The CDR3 sequence is CASSLRGQTNTGELFF. For the CDR3, the DNA is TGTGCCAGCAGTTTAAGGGGACAGACGAACACCGGGGAGCTGTTTTTT. This chain joins TRBV28 and TRBJ2-2, with 7 bases lining up with TRBD1. Germline loops: CDR1 MDHEN, CDR2 SYDVKM. CDR3 size: 16 residues. V shed 2 bases, J shed 0 bases, and the junction held 3 bases outside the gene matches.